This entry lists 32 T cell receptor beta chains sequenced from one sample in a study of T-cell memory formation after mild COVID-19. TCRdb fed the 5' RACE reads into MiXCR, producing one record per CDR3 protein. In the table there are roughly 560,000 distinct CDR3 sequences, around 21% of which are singletons. Sample: PBMCs or a T cell subset sorted from them (not recorded which). These receptors all come from an adult woman who had mild COVID-19 (a few samples of this study predate the infection). Cell type and time point are not known.

The J gene is TRBJ2-7, the V gene TRBV6-6, with TRBD1 matching 7 bases. Germline CDR1 and CDR2: MNHNY and SVGAGI (reference sequence). The CDR3 loop spans 15 amino acids. Germline trimming cut 6 bases from V and 0 bases from J; bases unmatched to any gene: 8. The CDR3 region is CASRLSGGNSYEQYF. DNA for the CDR3: TGTGCCAGCAGACTATCAGGGGGAAACTCCTACGAGCAGTACTTC.

Only a few counts were recorded for this clonotype. V and J are TRBV7-9 and TRBJ2-3; tentative D call: TRBD1 (6 bases). CDR3 length equals 16 residues. Trimming shortened V by 5 bases and J by 0 bases, and 15 bases separated the two germline ends. From germline, CDR1 is SEHNR and CDR2 FQNEAQ (reference sequence). CDR3 residues: CASSTRQARSTDTQYF. The CDR3 DNA is TGTGCCAGCAGCACACGACAGGCGCGAAGCACAGATACGCAGTATTTT.

This clonotype was seen more than once but under ten times. This rearrangement joins TRBV18 to TRBJ1-1, with D tentatively TRBD1 (5 bases). The germline gives CDR1 KGHSH, CDR2 LQKENI. Trimming cost V 1 base and J 3 bases, with 12 bases left between them. This CDR3 has 15 amino acids. The DNA of the CDR3 is TGTGCCAGCTCACCACGGAGGGGTTGGGACACTGAAGCTTTCTTT. It yields the protein CASSPRRGWDTEAFF.

This clonotype showed up just a few times. J is TRBJ1-5 and V is TRBV7-2; TRBD1 agrees at 7 bases. V shed 0 bases and J 7 bases; nucleotides not matched to a gene: 6. The CDR3 sequence is 15 residues long. Germline CDR1 reads SGHTA; CDR2 reads FQGNSA. CDR3 sequence reads: CASSLALGGGQPQHF. The CDR3 coding sequence is TGTGCCAGCAGCTTAGCCTTAGGGGGCGGCCAGCCCCAGCATTTT.

This clonotype has a handful of counts. J is TRBJ1-5 and V is TRBV5-5; D is possibly TRBD1 (5 bases). V was pared by 4 bases and J by 2 bases, with 19 bases between. The CDR3 extends over 17 amino acids. Per the germline V gene, CDR1 is SGHKS and CDR2 is YYEKEE (reference sequence). As DNA, the CDR3 is TGTGCCAGCAGCCCTGGGACGTCGGCGGTGGGCAATCAGCCCCAGCATTTT. As protein: CASSPGTSAVGNQPQHF.

In its sample, this clonotype was seen a few times. The rearrangement joins TRBV7-9 to TRBJ1-5; 10 bases fit TRBD1. The germline gives CDR1 SEHNR, CDR2 FQNEAQ (reference sequence). CDR3 size: 16 residues. Trimming at V came to 3 bases and at J to 7 bases, leaving 9 bases not matched to a gene. CDR3 sequence: CASSFWGTGEVQPQHF. The CDR3 DNA sequence: TGTGCCAGCAGCTTTTGGGGGACAGGGGAGGTACAGCCCCAGCATTTT.

This clonotype appeared a few times. This sequence joins TRBV12-3 or TRBV12-4 and TRBJ1-1; D is ambiguous. The CDR3 has 14 amino acids. The V end lost 2 bases, the J end lost 3 bases, and 10 bases lay between the germline ends. The CDR3 reads CASSLFRTDTEAFF. The CDR3 DNA is TGTGCCAGCAGTTTATTCAGGACCGACACTGAAGCTTTCTTT.

The CDR3: CASSRATGELFF. Written as DNA, the CDR3 is TGTGCCAGCAGCAGGGCCACCGGGGAGCTGTTTTTT. The chain links TRBV7-9 to TRBJ2-2; D uncertain. The CDR3 spans 12 residues. CDR1 is SEHNR and CDR2 is FQNEAQ in the germline V gene (reference sequence). With 5 bases removed from V and 4 bases from J, the gap between germline ends came to 5 bases. Complete variable domain (other parts from reference TRBV7-9 and TRBJ2-2): DTGVSQNPRHKITKRGQNVTFRCDPISEHNRLYWYRQTLGQGPEFLTYFQNEAQLEKSRLLSDRFSAERPKGSFSTLEIQRTEQGDSAMYLCASSRATGELFFGEGSRLTVL.

V is TRBV4-1 and J is TRBJ1-4; 9 nucleotides align to TRBD1. V lost 0 bases and J lost 12; bases outside the gene matches: 8. The CDR3 spans 15 residues. Germline loops: CDR1 MGHRA, CDR2 YSYEKL. CDR3 amino acids: CASSQDVGQGRELFF. The DNA of the CDR3 is TGCGCCAGCAGCCAAGATGTGGGACAGGGAAGGGAACTGTTTTTT.

This chain connects TRBV28 to TRBJ2-7; D gene uncertain. Germline CDR1 reads MDHEN; CDR2 reads SYDVKM. CDR3 length: 14 amino acids. The V end lost 2 bases, the J end lost 6 bases, and 14 bases lay between the germline ends. The CDR3 sequence is CASSLRSPSREQYF. The CDR3 DNA follows: TGTGCCAGCAGTTTAAGGTCCCCCTCGCGCGAGCAGTACTTC.

CDR3 coding DNA: TGTGCCAGCAGCTTGAAACAGGGGGCTCGCGAGCAGTACTTC. As protein: CASSLKQGAREQYF. The chain carries TRBV5-4 and TRBJ2-7; 9 nucleotides agree with TRBD1. Germline trimming cut 1 base from V and 6 bases from J; bases unmatched to any gene: 5. This CDR3 is built from 14 residues. In germline, CDR1 is SGHNT, CDR2 YYREEE (reference sequence).

The genes are TRBV5-6 and TRBJ1-1; TRBD1 matches 9 bases. V lost 4 bases and J lost 1; bases outside the gene matches: 11. The CDR3 totals 17 residues. Germline lookup yields CDR1 SGHDT and CDR2 YYEEEE. The CDR3 loop reads CASSLEGQGVPNTEAFF. The DNA for the CDR3 is TGTGCCAGCAGCCTGGAGGGACAGGGAGTGCCGAACACTGAAGCTTTCTTT.

This chain connects TRBV6-2 or TRBV6-3 to TRBJ2-7; 11 bases align to TRBD2. V shed 7 bases, J shed 7 bases, and the junction held 21 bases outside the gene matches. This CDR3 is 18 amino acids long. Germline V gene sequence: CDR1 MNHEY, CDR2 SVGEGT. This CDR3 reads CASTAIPGTSGVPGEQYF. Written as DNA, the CDR3 is TGTGCCAGCACCGCTATACCTGGGACTAGCGGAGTACCTGGGGAGCAGTACTTC.

J is TRBJ2-1 and V is TRBV7-9; D is unresolved. CDR1 and CDR2 (germline): SEHNR, FQNEAQ (reference sequence). V gave up 2 bases and J gave up 8 bases, with 10 bases separating them. The CDR3 loop spans 13 amino acids. DNA of the CDR3: TGTGCCAGCAGCTTACGAGTGGTGCATGAGCAGTTCTTC. This sequence encodes CASSLRVVHEQFF.

This clonotype was observed a few times. This chain connects TRBV4-1 to TRBJ2-2; maybe TRBD2 (7 bases). V gave up 7 bases and J gave up 0 bases, with 24 bases separating them. CDR3 length equals 19 residues. Germline V lookup: CDR1 MGHRA, CDR2 YSYEKL. CDR3: CASKGGGPSTQSNTGELFF. The CDR3 region has the DNA TGCGCCAGCAAAGGGGGGGGGCCCTCCACTCAATCGAACACCGGGGAGCTGTTTTTT.

The chain links TRBV19 to TRBJ2-2, with a possible D match to TRBD2 (6 bases). Germline-derived CDR1 and CDR2 are LNHDA and SQIVND (reference sequence). The V gene lost 7 bases and the J gene lost 3 bases, with 15 bases spanning the gap. This CDR3 region has 15 residues. CDR3 bases: TGTGCCAGTAACAAACCGGGACTTGACACCGGGGAGCTGTTTTTT. Translation: CASNKPGLDTGELFF.

The chain has TRBV19 and TRBJ1-2, with D uncertain. This CDR3 is 15 amino acids long. Trimming pared 6 bases from V and 4 bases from J, leaving 18 bases between. Looked up from germline, CDR1 is LNHDA and CDR2 is SQIVND (reference sequence). The CDR3 region has the DNA TGTGCCAGTAGGATGGAAGGTGGGCCTCCCTATGGCTACACCTTC. Amino acids: CASRMEGGPPYGYTF.

This clonotype was recorded a few times. The chain links TRBV7-9 to TRBJ2-1; tentative D call: TRBD2 (5 bases). This CDR3 has 13 amino acids. V lost 6 bases and J lost 10, with 16 bases in between. Germline CDR1 reads SEHNR; CDR2 reads FQNEAQ (reference sequence). CDR3 sequence: CASREEVLGEQFF. For the CDR3, the DNA is TGTGCCAGCAGGGAGGAGGTTTTGGGGGAGCAGTTCTTC.

The chain has TRBV20-1 and TRBJ2-3; tentative D call: TRBD2 (6 bases). Germline CDR1 reads DFQATT; CDR2 reads SNEGSKA (reference sequence). Trimming took off 6 bases at V and 4 bases at J, with 17 bases between the two ends. The CDR3 runs 14 residues. CDR3 amino acids: CSAPILRGADTQYF. DNA for the CDR3: TGCAGTGCACCGATTTTGCGGGGAGCAGATACGCAGTATTTT.

The sample holds a few counts of this clonotype. This chain's CDR3 is CASSPSLSSDRGITGELFF. The CDR3 DNA follows: TGTGCCAGCAGCCCATCCCTGAGCTCAGACAGGGGAATTACCGGGGAGCTGTTTTTT. This chain joins TRBV7-9 and TRBJ2-2; 8 nucleotides align to TRBD1. Germline-derived CDR1 and CDR2 are SEHNR and FQNEAQ (reference sequence). The junction had 19 bases not matched to a gene; V was cut back by 5 bases and J by 5 bases. The CDR3 spans 19 residues.

The table lists this clonotype with many counts. The chain joins TRBV18 to TRBJ2-3; either TRBD1 or TRBD2 may supply D (6 bases each). The V gene lost 8 bases and the J gene lost 3 bases, with 15 bases spanning the gap. Per the germline V gene, CDR1 is KGHSH and CDR2 is LQKENI. The CDR3 consists of 14 residues. CDR3 nucleotides: TGTGCCAGCAGCCCCGGAGGGGGTACAGATACGCAGTATTTT. Protein product: CASSPGGGTDTQYF.

The chain joins TRBV14 to TRBJ2-1; D is unclear. V was shortened by 0 bases and J by 8 bases, with 11 bases between the two germline ends. CDR3 size: 14 residues. From germline, CDR1 is SGHDN and CDR2 FVKESK. CDR3: CASSQDPWFHEQFF. Here the CDR3 DNA reads TGTGCCAGCAGCCAAGATCCCTGGTTTCATGAGCAGTTCTTC. The full variable domain, with the rest looked up from reference TRBV14 and TRBJ2-1, is EAGVTQFPSHSVIEKGQTVTLRCDPISGHDNLYWYRRVMGKEIKFLLHFVKESKQDESGMPNNRFLAERTGGTYSTLKVQPAELEDSGVYFCASSQDPWFHEQFFGPGTRLTVL.

This clonotype was counted between two and nine times. The V call is TRBV6-5, the J call TRBJ2-1, with 8 bases identical to TRBD2. Trimming removed 2 bases from V and 6 bases from J; junction bases left unmatched: 6. Germline CDR1 MNHEY, CDR2 SVGAGI. The CDR3 consists of 15 residues. The CDR3 DNA is TGTGCCAGCAGTTACGACCGGGGGGGCCCCAATGAGCAGTTCTTC. Encoded protein: CASSYDRGGPNEQFF.

This chain connects TRBV10-3 to TRBJ2-3; no firm D call. The V gene's germline CDR1 is ENHRY and CDR2 SYGVKD. The CDR3 extends over 15 amino acids. V was pared by 0 bases and J by 0 bases, with 7 bases between. CDR3 sequence (DNA): TGTGCCATCAGTGAGTCTAGTACTAGCACAGATACGCAGTATTTT. It specifies CAISESSTSTDTQYF.

V usage is TRBV15 and J usage is TRBJ1-3; D ambiguous. V lost 8 bases and J 2 bases, leaving 13 bases between the germline ends. The germline CDR1 and CDR2 sequences are LNHNV and YYDKDF (reference sequence). The CDR3 covers 14 residues. The CDR3: CATRDLSAGNTIYF. CDR3 nucleotide sequence: TGTGCCACCCGAGACTTGAGTGCTGGAAACACCATATATTTT.

This chain uses TRBV12-3 or TRBV12-4 with TRBJ2-7; D remains ambiguous. Trimming left V 3 bases short and J 0 bases short, with 6 bases between. This CDR3 is built from 13 residues. In DNA, the CDR3 is TGTGCCAGCAGTTTTGGGGTCTCCTACGAGCAGTACTTC. This codes for CASSFGVSYEQYF.

In its sample, this clonotype was seen many times. V and J are TRBV6-5 and TRBJ1-2; D gene ambiguous. The CDR3 has 15 amino acids. Germline V gene sequence: CDR1 MNHEY, CDR2 SVGAGI. The V and J ends lost 2 bases and 4 bases respectively, with 14 bases between them. CDR3: CASSYDTTRGYGYTF. CDR3 nucleotide sequence: TGTGCCAGCAGTTACGATACCACACGGGGCTATGGCTACACCTTC.

This clonotype was seen a handful of times. The chain joins TRBV2 to TRBJ2-7, with D possibly being TRBD2 (5 bases). This CDR3 region has 13 residues. In germline, CDR1 is SNHLY, CDR2 FYNNEI. V was clipped by 9 bases and J by 5 bases, with 17 bases between them. The DNA for the CDR3 is TGTGCCAGGGAGGACCCGAGACTCCACGAGCAGTACTTC. Amino acids: CAREDPRLHEQYF.

The V call is TRBV12-3 or TRBV12-4, the J call TRBJ2-4, with D tentatively TRBD1 or TRBD2 (5 bases each). V lost 7 bases, J lost 4 bases, and 8 bases lay in between. The CDR3 has 12 amino acids. The CDR3 region is CASTGGKNIQYF. In DNA form, the CDR3 reads TGTGCCAGCACTGGGGGAAAAAACATTCAGTACTTC.

The V gene is TRBV20-1, the J gene TRBJ2-7; 14 bases are shared with TRBD2. The CDR3 has 14 amino acids. From germline, CDR1 is DFQATT and CDR2 SNEGSKA (reference sequence). Trimming cost V 5 bases and J 7 bases; bases outside gene matches: 7. The CDR3 here is CSAATSGRVREQYF. Here the CDR3 DNA reads TGCAGTGCTGCGACTAGCGGGAGGGTACGTGAGCAGTACTTC.

This clonotype has only a few counts. The chain employs TRBV12-3 or TRBV12-4 and TRBJ2-4, with D unresolved. V was cut by 3 bases and J by 6 bases, with 6 bases left in between. The CDR3 covers 12 residues. Here the CDR3 reads CASSFGVNIQYF. Here the CDR3 DNA reads TGTGCCAGCAGTTTTGGTGTAAACATTCAGTACTTC.

This clonotype was detected many times. This chain links TRBV6-5 with TRBJ1-2; 10 bases fit TRBD1. Unmatched junction bases numbered 7, after V lost 7 bases and J lost 8 bases. CDR1 and CDR2 from the germline V gene are MNHEY and SVGAGI. There are 13 residues in the CDR3. The chain's CDR3 is CASTAGTGVGYTF. The CDR3 nucleotides read TGTGCCAGCACAGCCGGGACAGGGGTGGGCTACACCTTC.